This TCR beta chain stems from a study of blood T cells in healthy people across ages (dated by TCRdb to the mid-2010s). General notes on the study: Template switching captured roughly one uniquely barcoded TCR beta cDNA molecule per two T cells in model experiments. For two donors (one aged 18 to 30 and one aged 80 or older), the study analyzed two additional independent replicas of 1 million unique cDNA reads from the same blood draw. The donors were divided into four age groups: young (average roughly 15 years), middle-aged (about 40), aged (approximately 62) and long-lived (roughly 88). Using deep sequencing normalized with unique cDNA molecular identifiers, the study measured how TCR beta repertoire diversity changes with age. To avoid experimental bias, donors of different ages were randomly spread across the sequencing lanes. What the authors observed across the whole study: As age increased, observed TCR beta diversity per million T cells dropped in a roughly linear way, and a significant reduction was already evident by age about 40. The long-lived group showed more naive CD4+ T cells, fewer expanded clones and increased TCR diversity than the aged group, suggesting age selection. Total diversity estimates from one million sequenced T cells were considered lower bounds and underestimates. There was a strong correlation between observed TCR beta diversity and the percentage of naive T cells measured by flow cytometry. Because profiling used bulk unsorted PBMCs, naive and antigen-experienced compartments could not be compared conclusively. The CMV infection status of donors was not known, potentially confounding age-related changes in expanded clonotypes.

In regard to this clonotype: The target of this receptor is not known. The junction shows a germline mismatch at one end, possibly a read error.

Library generation was performed with 5' RACE. The sequencer listed for this sample is Illumina HiSeq 2500. A second PCR of about 6 to 12 cycles was performed with a sample-barcoded 5' primer and a J-beta primer mix. Each TCR beta cDNA molecule received a unique molecular identifier from a template-switch 5' adaptor carrying 12 random nucleotides. Each sample yielded at least 3 million CDR3-containing paired-end reads. First-strand cDNA synthesis was performed from all RNA using the Mint cDNA synthesis kit, with priming by a TRBC-specific oligonucleotide. All cDNA was treated with uracil-DNA glycosylase and then went through a first 18-cycle PCR with the universal primers M1SS and BC2_uni_R. Per the source publication's procedure: Each sample was normalized by randomly selecting 1 million high-quality reads, each carrying a distinct molecular identifier. Instead of being binned into consensus sequences, reads with shared molecular identifiers were discarded. CDR3 identification, clonotype clustering and error correction used MiTCR with a Q25 quality threshold and the strictest error-elimination algorithm. A nonparametric unseen species model with Euler transformation was used to estimate a lower bound on total TCR beta diversity. TCRdb ran its own pipeline on the public reads, namely fastp trimming at Q25 and MiXCR clone calling, and kept in-frame beta chains. Every entry covers one CDR3 protein and lists the most common genes and DNA from its rows. These V and J calls rely on TCRdb rather than the paper's analysis. In all, the sample holds 700,000 to 950,000 distinct CDR3 sequences, and roughly 60% of those were seen once. In total, the top ten clones hold roughly 20% of the sample.

Systemically healthy Caucasian individuals from Russia, 35 to 50 in total and aged roughly 6 to 95 years, were included as donors. Each donor gave about 9.7 milliliters of peripheral blood, drawn into EDTA-treated Vacutainer tubes. Ficoll-Paque density-gradient centrifugation was used to isolate PBMCs, with at least 7 million per sample. Trizol reagent was used to extract total RNA from PBMCs, with at least 6 micrograms per sample. For every donor, an aliquot of PBMCs went through flow cytometry to measure the percentages of naive CD45RAhigh/CD27high T cells. Measured from the cysteine to the phenylalanine, the CDR3 is 16 residues long. Only CDR3 DNA is held: 48 bases, read in frame from base 1. CDR1 and CDR2, looked up from the germline V gene (reference sequence), are DFQATT and SNEGSKA.

The rearrangement joined TRBV20-1 to TRBJ2-1; matching of 5 bases hints at TRBD1 as the D gene. Material: blood. The source of this sequence is a man under 40 in good health. In nucleotide form, the sequence is TGCAGTGCTAGAGTGGGGCTTTCTCGTGTAGGAAATGAGCAGTTCTTT. This gives the protein CSARVGLSRVGNEQFF.